In this sample, the clone carrying this TCR beta chain turned up a few times. Its antigen is currently unknown. The sample originates from a study of CD4+ T cells in melanoma. General observations from the study: A reported correlation linked neoantigen-specific CD4+ T cells to CD8+, macrophage and B cell function. In melanoma, neoantigen-specific CD4+ T cells reportedly differed in differentiation state.

This table comes from immunoSEQ multiplex PCR, and its TCRdb copy is limited to in-frame clones, with some not included. The data show tens of thousands of clones, roughly three quarters seen once. CDR3 length equals 13 residues. Germline-derived CDR1 and CDR2 are SGHVS and FQNEAQ. With 3 bases clipped from V and 7 bases from J, the junction kept 3 bases outside the gene matches. This rearrangement joins TRBV7-8 to TRBJ1-2, with 9 bases aligning to TRBD1. The sample was tumor tissue. The TCR was taken from a human donor with melanoma. CDR3 residues: CASSLGTGSGYTF. CDR3 nucleotide sequence: TGTGCCAGCAGCTTGGGGACAGGGAGTGGCTACACCTTC.